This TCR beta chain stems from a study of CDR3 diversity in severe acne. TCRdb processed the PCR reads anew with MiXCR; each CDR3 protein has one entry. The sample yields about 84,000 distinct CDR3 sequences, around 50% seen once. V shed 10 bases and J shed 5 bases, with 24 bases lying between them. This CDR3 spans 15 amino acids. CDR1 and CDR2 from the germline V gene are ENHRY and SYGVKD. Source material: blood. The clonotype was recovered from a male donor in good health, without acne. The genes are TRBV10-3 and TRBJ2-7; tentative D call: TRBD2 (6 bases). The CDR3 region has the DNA TGTGCCAGCAGCCAACGACTAGAAACCCCCCACGAGCAGTACTTC. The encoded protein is CASSQRLETPHEQYF.